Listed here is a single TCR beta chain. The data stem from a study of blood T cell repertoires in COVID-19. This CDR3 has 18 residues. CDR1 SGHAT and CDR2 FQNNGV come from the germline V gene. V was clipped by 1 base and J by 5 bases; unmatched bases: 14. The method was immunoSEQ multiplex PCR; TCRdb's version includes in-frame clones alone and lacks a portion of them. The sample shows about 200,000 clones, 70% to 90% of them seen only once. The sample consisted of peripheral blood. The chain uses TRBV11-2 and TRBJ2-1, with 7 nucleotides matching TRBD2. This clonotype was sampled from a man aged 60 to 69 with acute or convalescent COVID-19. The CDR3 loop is CASSLVRGTKIWHNEQFF. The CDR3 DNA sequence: TGTGCCAGCAGCTTAGTTCGAGGGACTAAAATTTGGCACAATGAGCAGTTCTTC. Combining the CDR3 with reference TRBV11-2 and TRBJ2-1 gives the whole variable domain EAGVAQSPRYKIIEKRQSVAFWCNPISGHATLYWYQQILGQGPKLLIQFQNNGVVDDSQLPKDRFSAERLKGVDSTLKIQPAKLEDSAVYLCASSLVRGTKIWHNEQFFGPGTRLTVL.